This T cell receptor (beta chain) was identified in a study of T cell responses to AZD1222 COVID-19 vaccine. Overall study results and limits: White British donors predominated, females outnumbered males, and clonal diversity was possibly underestimated. Vaccine-associated CD4 TCRs ranged over spike, dominating at 160-218 and 743-854.

In regard to this clone: Its antigen is unidentified.

Here immunoSEQ multiplex PCR was the method, and the copy in TCRdb shows in-frame clones only, minus some. The profile shows over 110,000 clones, approximately 90% of them singletons. CDR1 and CDR2 from the germline V gene are GTSNPN and SVGIG (reference sequence). V was pared by 4 bases and J by 8 bases, with 23 bases between. This CDR3 has 15 residues. The sample here was peripheral blood, taken on day 0 of AZD1222 vaccination. The chain links TRBV30 to TRBJ1-2; weak D call: TRBD1 (6 bases). The receptor was derived from an adult in good health. This chain's CDR3 is CAWNPHVIRGKGYTF. CDR3 nucleotides: TGTGCCTGGAACCCACATGTTATCAGGGGTAAAGGCTACACCTTC.